A single sample is the source of the 30 T cell receptor beta chains below, sequenced in a study of shared clonotypes between healthy human individuals. TCRdb's copy holds only in-frame clones and misses some; the assay was immunoSEQ multiplex PCR. Here the sample spans more than 550,000 clones, about two thirds being singletons. Sequencing used memory CD4+ T cells sorted from blood. The subset was: CD45RA-negative fraction. All receptors derive from a woman aged 30 to 39 in good health.

This clone came up once. This chain links TRBV18 with TRBJ1-4, with no clear D. Germline values: CDR1 KGHSH, CDR2 LQKENI. The CDR3 spans 14 residues. Between the trimmed V and J ends, which lost 6 bases and 8 bases, there was a span of 16 bases. This CDR3 is CASSQQVKNEKLFF. CDR3 nucleotides: TGTGCCAGCTCCCAGCAGGTTAAAAACGAAAAACTGTTTTTT.

This chain joins TRBV7-2 and TRBJ2-5; the match to TRBD1 covers 8 bases. The CDR3 is made up of 15 amino acids. Trimming cost V 5 bases and J 1 base; bases outside gene matches: 6. Germline CDR1 reads SGHTA; CDR2 reads FQGNSA. The CDR3 loop reads CASSGRTGTQETQYF. CDR3 DNA: TGTGCCAGCAGCGGACGGACAGGGACCCAAGAGACCCAGTACTTC.

This clone was counted a single time. The chain employs TRBV28 and TRBJ2-7; 9 bases agree with TRBD2. Germline V gene lookup returns CDR1 MDHEN and CDR2 SYDVKM. V lost 10 bases, J lost 9 bases, and 13 bases stayed unmatched. The CDR3 totals 13 residues. CDR3 sequence: CAIRAGGGLGQYF. CDR3 nucleotide sequence: TGTGCCATCCGAGCGGGAGGAGGGCTGGGGCAGTACTTC.

This chain links TRBV7-3 with TRBJ2-7; tentative D call: TRBD2 (6 bases). CDR1 is SGHTA, CDR2 FQGTGA, per germline. V dropped 6 bases and J dropped 6 bases, with 18 bases sitting between them. The CDR3 spans 14 residues. This CDR3 reads CASRSPGGTFEQYF. The CDR3, as DNA: TGTGCCAGCAGGTCTCCCGGCGGGACCTTCGAGCAGTACTTC.

This clone was seen more than once but under ten times. The rearrangement links TRBV19 to TRBJ2-1; possibly TRBD1 for D (6 bases). This CDR3 is 13 amino acids long. The germline CDR1 and CDR2 sequences are LNHDA and SQIVND (reference sequence). Between the trimmed V and J ends, which lost 3 bases and 9 bases, there was a span of 12 bases. CDR3 region: CASSMDSLREQFF. CDR3 DNA: TGTGCCAGTAGTATGGACAGTTTACGTGAGCAGTTCTTC. The full variable domain, completed using reference TRBV19 and TRBJ2-1, is DGGITQSPKYLFRKEGQNVTLSCEQNLNHDAMYWYRQDPGQGLRLIYYSQIVNDFQKGDIAEGYSVSREKKESFPLTVTSAQKNPTAFYLCASSMDSLREQFFGPGTRLTVL.

The gene calls are TRBV27 and TRBJ2-7; TRBD1 matches at 7 bases. V was clipped by 8 bases and J by 2 bases; unmatched bases: 9. Germline CDR1 reads MNHEY; CDR2 reads SMNVEV (reference sequence). CDR3 length equals 14 residues. Here the CDR3 DNA reads TGTGCCAGCGGCCCGACAGGGATTCCCTACGAGCAGTACTTC. Protein sequence: CASGPTGIPYEQYF.

This clone was counted a few times. This chain's CDR3 is CASSFQGTTGELFF. CDR3 bases: TGTGCCAGCAGCTTTCAAGGGACCACCGGGGAGCTGTTTTTT. J is TRBJ2-2 and V is TRBV7-3, with D perhaps matching TRBD1 or TRBD2 (5 bases each). Between the trimmed V and J ends, which lost 3 bases and 4 bases, there was a span of 9 bases. The germline CDR1 and CDR2 sequences are SGHTA and FQGTGA. The CDR3 totals 14 residues.

The chain joins TRBV25-1 to TRBJ2-1; the match to TRBD1 covers 9 bases. The germline V gene encodes CDR1 MGHDK and CDR2 SYGVNS. Trimming took 4 bases from V and 8 from J; bases not matched to a gene: 15. The CDR3 totals 17 residues. The CDR3 loop reads CASSANEPGQGIHEQFF. The CDR3 DNA is TGTGCCAGCAGTGCAAACGAACCGGGACAGGGTATACATGAGCAGTTCTTC.

J is TRBJ2-1 and V is TRBV7-2, with D possibly matching TRBD2 (5 bases). Trimming took off 5 bases at V and 7 bases at J, with 12 bases between the two ends. Germline CDR1 is SGHTA and CDR2 is FQGNSA. The CDR3 runs to 13 residues. The CDR3 here is CASSGYERNEQFF. The CDR3 nucleotides read TGTGCCAGCAGCGGGTATGAGCGGAATGAGCAGTTCTTC.

The chain recombines TRBV6-5 with TRBJ2-1; TRBD2 aligns across 7 bases. V shed 2 bases, J shed 3 bases, and the junction held 1 base outside the gene matches. CDR3 length: 14 amino acids. The V gene's germline CDR1 is MNHEY and CDR2 SVGAGI. CDR3 bases: TGTGCCAGCAGTTACCGCGGGAGCTACAATGAGCAGTTCTTC. This codes for CASSYRGSYNEQFF.

The chain has TRBV27 and TRBJ2-1, with TRBD2 identical over 7 bases. After removal of 3 bases from V and 0 bases from J, the junction contained 8 bases not matched to a gene. This CDR3 contains 17 residues. CDR1 and CDR2 from the germline V gene are MNHEY and SMNVEV (reference sequence). CDR3 sequence reads: CASSFSSGASSYNEQFF. The CDR3 nucleotides read TGTGCCAGCAGTTTCTCCAGCGGGGCAAGCTCCTACAATGAGCAGTTCTTC.

The chain couples TRBV28 to TRBJ2-2, with no clear D. There are 14 residues in the CDR3. Trimming took 7 bases from V and 4 from J, leaving 13 bases between them. From germline, CDR1 is MDHEN and CDR2 SYDVKM. CDR3 protein: CASIQGRVTGELFF. In DNA, the CDR3 is TGTGCCAGCATTCAAGGTAGAGTCACCGGGGAGCTGTTTTTT.

The chain links TRBV7-8 to TRBJ2-7, with 8 bases aligning to TRBD2. The CDR3 runs to 13 residues. Germline lookup yields CDR1 SGHVS and CDR2 FQNEAQ. The V segment lost 5 bases and the J segment 6 bases; nucleotides outside the gene matches: 6. The DNA for the CDR3 is TGTGCCAGCAGCCGAAGTGGGACTAGCGAGCAGTACTTC. The encoded protein is CASSRSGTSEQYF.

The gene calls are TRBV7-9 and TRBJ2-7, with TRBD2 matching over 11 bases. The V segment lost 7 bases and the J segment 2 bases; nucleotides outside the gene matches: 13. The CDR3 length is 17 residues. CDR1 is SEHNR and CDR2 is FQNEAQ in the germline V gene (reference sequence). This CDR3 is CASTRGLAGGHPYEQYF. The CDR3 nucleotides read TGTGCCAGCACCCGGGGGCTAGCGGGAGGCCACCCCTACGAGCAGTACTTC.

The chain has TRBV5-1 and TRBJ1-2; D uncertain. This CDR3 region has 14 residues. Trimming took off 4 bases at V and 8 bases at J, with 18 bases between the two ends. Per germline, CDR1 SGHRS and CDR2 YFSETQ. CDR3 residues: CASSGDSLTRGYTF. In nucleotides, the CDR3 is TGCGCCAGCAGCGGAGATAGCCTGACGCGGGGCTACACCTTC.

The rearrangement uses TRBV10-3 and TRBJ2-5, with D maybe TRBD2 (5 bases). The CDR3 has 13 amino acids. The V gene lost 3 bases and the J gene lost 4 bases, with 9 bases spanning the gap. The germline CDR1 and CDR2 sequences are ENHRY and SYGVKD. This CDR3 is CAISDSGSETQYF. The DNA of the CDR3 is TGTGCCATCAGTGACTCGGGGTCAGAGACCCAGTACTTC.

The CDR3 is CASSPRGAYNTGELFF. The CDR3 bases are TGTGCCAGCAGTCCTCGAGGGGCTTATAACACCGGGGAGCTGTTTTTT. The V call is TRBV27, the J call TRBJ2-2; D possibly matches TRBD1 or TRBD2 (5 bases each). The CDR3 contains 16 residues. Trimming removed 5 bases at V and 2 bases at J, with 15 bases between. CDR1 is MNHEY and CDR2 is SMNVEV in the germline V gene (reference sequence).

The genes are TRBV6-6 and TRBJ2-1; D perhaps matches TRBD2 (6 bases). V lost 2 bases and J 3 bases, leaving 8 bases between the germline ends. CDR3 size: 14 residues. Germline lookup yields CDR1 MNHNY and CDR2 SVGAGI (reference sequence). The CDR3 sequence: CASSYRGIYNEQFF. The CDR3 DNA sequence: TGTGCCAGCAGTTACCGCGGGATCTACAATGAGCAGTTCTTC.

Regarding this clone: Other nucleotide sequences in the sample specify the same CDR3. This chain uses TRBV5-1 with TRBJ2-5; 14 bases line up with TRBD2. Germline V gene sequence: CDR1 SGHRS, CDR2 YFSETQ. The CDR3 is 15 amino acids. Trimming took 4 bases from V and 4 from J; bases not matched to a gene: 3. CDR3 nucleotide sequence: TGCGCCAGCAGCCCGGGACTAGCGGGAGTAGAGACCCAGTACTTC. Its protein product is CASSPGLAGVETQYF.

The chain uses TRBV5-4 and TRBJ2-3; a possible D gene is TRBD2 (5 bases). Looked up from germline, CDR1 is SGHNT and CDR2 is YYREEE (reference sequence). V lost 5 bases to trimming and J lost 3 bases, with 7 bases between them. The CDR3 sequence is 12 residues long. The CDR3 coding sequence is TGTGCCAGCAGTCCGGGGACAGATACGCAGTATTTT. Protein: CASSPGTDTQYF.

V is TRBV11-2 and J is TRBJ2-3; D remains ambiguous. Per the germline V gene, CDR1 is SGHAT and CDR2 is FQNNGV. The ends were cut back, 0 bases at V and 9 bases at J, with 13 bases in the middle. The CDR3 is 14 amino acids. In nucleotides, the CDR3 is TGTGCCAGCAGCTTAGAAGGGCCAACGAGGACGCAGTATTTT. It translates to CASSLEGPTRTQYF.

This clone was counted many times. The chain joins TRBV5-4 to TRBJ1-1; D uncertain. CDR1 is SGHNT and CDR2 is YYREEE in the germline V gene (reference sequence). The CDR3 is made up of 13 amino acids. Trimming cost V 3 bases and J 4 bases, with 10 bases left between them. CDR3 nucleotide sequence: TGTGCCAGCAGCTCGCAGTCGGGCACTGAAGCTTTCTTT. Protein: CASSSQSGTEAFF. The full variable domain, rest sourced from reference TRBV5-4 and TRBJ1-1, is ETGVTQSPTHLIKTRGQQVTLRCSSQSGHNTVSWYQQALGQGPQFIFQYYREEENGRGNFPPRFSGLQFPNYSSELNVNALELDDSALYLCASSSQSGTEAFFGQGTRLTVV.

The table lists this clone with a few counts. The genes are TRBV7-8 and TRBJ2-3; TRBD2 aligns across 7 bases. Looked up from germline, CDR1 is SGHVS and CDR2 is FQNEAQ. CDR3 length: 15 residues. V was clipped by 3 bases and J by 5 bases; unmatched bases: 8. The CDR3 DNA is TGTGCCAGCAGCTTCCAGCGCGGGGAGGGAGATACGCAGTATTTT. It is translated as CASSFQRGEGDTQYF.

This chain connects TRBV6-5 to TRBJ1-1, with TRBD1 as a possible D gene (6 bases). Germline V gene data show CDR1 as MNHEY and CDR2 as SVGAGI. The V end was cut by 3 bases, the J end by 5 bases, with 16 bases between. The CDR3 consists of 15 residues. The CDR3 DNA follows: TGTGCCAGCAGTTATGGGGGCCCCGCGGGAACTGAAGCTTTCTTT. This translates into CASSYGGPAGTEAFF.

The chain couples TRBV4-1 to TRBJ1-5; D uncertain. Trimming cost V 1 base and J 6 bases, with 19 bases left between them. Germline CDR1 reads MGHRA; CDR2 reads YSYEKL. The CDR3 spans 17 residues. CDR3 in amino acids: CASSQVDMGLYRQPQHF. The CDR3 coding sequence is TGCGCCAGCAGCCAAGTTGATATGGGTCTTTATCGTCAGCCCCAGCATTTT.

The rearrangement uses TRBV5-5 and TRBJ2-7; 11 bases align to TRBD2. Germline V CDR1 and CDR2: SGHKS, YYEKEE (reference sequence). CDR3 length equals 14 residues. The V and J ends lost 6 bases and 7 bases, in that order; junction bases with no gene match: 9. The DNA of the CDR3 is TGTGCCAGCAAATTAGCGGGAGGGCCGTGGGAGCAGTACTTC. The encoded protein is CASKLAGGPWEQYF.

This clone was counted ten times or more. CDR3 sequence reads: CASSPGQGAQDQPQHF. The CDR3 region has the DNA TGCGCCAGCAGCCCGGGACAGGGGGCGCAGGATCAGCCCCAGCATTTT. V is TRBV5-1 and J is TRBJ1-5; 12 bases fit TRBD1. This CDR3 contains 16 residues. Per the germline V gene, CDR1 is SGHRS and CDR2 is YFSETQ. V lost 4 bases, J lost 5 bases, and 7 bases stayed unmatched.

V gene TRBV6-5 combines with J gene TRBJ2-1; TRBD2 matches 9 bases. Trimming at V came to 6 bases and at J to 0 bases, leaving 3 bases not matched to a gene. Germline assignment: CDR1 MNHEY and CDR2 SVGAGI. CDR3 length equals 15 residues. CDR3 nucleotides: TGTGCCAGCAGCATAGCGGGAGCCTCCTACAATGAGCAGTTCTTC. Residues: CASSIAGASYNEQFF.

V and J are TRBV7-2 and TRBJ2-1; weak D call: TRBD2 (6 bases). Germline CDR1 SGHTA, CDR2 FQGNSA. Trimming took off 6 bases at V and 4 bases at J, with 13 bases between the two ends. The CDR3 is made up of 14 amino acids. CDR3 coding DNA: TGTGCCAGCAGTCCCATCGGGGGTTACAATGAGCAGTTCTTC. This codes for CASSPIGGYNEQFF. The full variable domain, completed using reference TRBV7-2 and TRBJ2-1, is GAGVSQSPSNKVTEKGKDVELRCDPISGHTALYWYRQSLGQGLEFLIYFQGNSAPDKSGLPSDRFSAERTGGSVSTLTIQRTQQEDSAVYLCASSPIGGYNEQFFGPGTRLTVL.

The J gene is TRBJ2-5, the V gene TRBV28, with TRBD2 matching over 10 bases. CDR3 length: 16 residues. The germline gives CDR1 MDHEN, CDR2 SYDVKM. The junction had 10 bases not matched to a gene; V was cut back by 5 bases and J by 4 bases. DNA of the CDR3: TGTGCCAGCAGTCCTCGTCTAGCGGGAGTGGGAGAGACCCAGTACTTC. This sequence encodes CASSPRLAGVGETQYF. Full variable domain (rest looked up from reference TRBV28 and TRBJ2-5): DVKVTQSSRYLVKRTGEKVFLECVQDMDHENMFWYRQDPGLGLRLIYFSYDVKMKEKGDIPEGYSVSREKKERFSLILESASTNQTSMYLCASSPRLAGVGETQYFGPGTRLLVL.